The clone carrying this T cell receptor beta chain appeared many times. It was RNA transcripts that yielded the amplified TCR beta CDR3 regions. HTBI primers were used for first-round RT-PCR of the TCR CDR3. TCRdb reanalysed the multiplex PCR reads using MiXCR and keeps one entry per CDR3 protein. This sample yields 350,000 to 400,000 distinct CDR3 sequences, of which about a fifth are seen a single time; around 4% belongs to the top ten. The CDR3 has 14 amino acids. In germline, CDR1 is KGHDR, CDR2 SFDVKD. The ends lost 3 bases at V and 5 bases at J; junction bases unmatched: 3. These data originate in a study of T cells in Graves' hyperthyroidism and ophthalmopathy.

Material: blood. The genes are TRBV24-1 and TRBJ1-2; 9 bases align to TRBD1. This receptor was taken from a woman aged 18-29 years with Graves' hyperthyroidism. Written as DNA, the CDR3 is TGTGCCACCAGTGATACCGGGACAGGGTATGGCTACACCTTC. It is translated as CATSDTGTGYGYTF.